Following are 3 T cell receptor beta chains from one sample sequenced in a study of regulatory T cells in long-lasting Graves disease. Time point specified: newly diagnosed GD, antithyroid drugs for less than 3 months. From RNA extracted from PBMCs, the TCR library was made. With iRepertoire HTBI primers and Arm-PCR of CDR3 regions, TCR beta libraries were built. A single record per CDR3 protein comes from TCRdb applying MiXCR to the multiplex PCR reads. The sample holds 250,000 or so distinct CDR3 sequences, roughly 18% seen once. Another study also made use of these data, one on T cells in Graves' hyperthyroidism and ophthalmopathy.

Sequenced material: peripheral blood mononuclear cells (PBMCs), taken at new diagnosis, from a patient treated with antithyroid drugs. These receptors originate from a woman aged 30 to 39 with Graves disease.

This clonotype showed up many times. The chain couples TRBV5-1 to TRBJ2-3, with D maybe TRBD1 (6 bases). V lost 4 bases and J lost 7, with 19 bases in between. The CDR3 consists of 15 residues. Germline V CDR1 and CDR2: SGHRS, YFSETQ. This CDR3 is CASSLTGTYRYTQYF. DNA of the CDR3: TGCGCCAGCAGCCTAACCGGGACATATCGGTATACGCAGTATTTT.

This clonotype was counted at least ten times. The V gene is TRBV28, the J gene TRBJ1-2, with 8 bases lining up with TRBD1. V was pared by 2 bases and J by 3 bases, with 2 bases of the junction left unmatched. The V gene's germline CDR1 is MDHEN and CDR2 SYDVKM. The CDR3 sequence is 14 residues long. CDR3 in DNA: TGTGCCAGCAGTTTACAGGGGGCCTACTATGGCTACACCTTC. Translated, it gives CASSLQGAYYGYTF.

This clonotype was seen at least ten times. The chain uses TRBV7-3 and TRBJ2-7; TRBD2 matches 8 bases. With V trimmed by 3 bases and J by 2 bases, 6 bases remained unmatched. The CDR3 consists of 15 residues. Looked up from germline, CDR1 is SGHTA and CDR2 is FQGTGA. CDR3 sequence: CASSFGLATAYEQYF. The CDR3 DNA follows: TGTGCCAGCAGCTTCGGACTAGCAACAGCCTACGAGCAGTACTTC.